Listed below are T cell receptor beta chains from one sample, sequenced in a study of T cells in Graves' hyperthyroidism and ophthalmopathy. Via MiXCR, TCRdb re-called the multiplex PCR reads, giving one row per CDR3 protein. The table lists a few hundred thousand distinct CDR3 sequences, approximately 18% of them singletons. Sequencing was performed on blood. Receptor source: a middle-aged woman with Graves' ophthalmopathy. Both conserved end residues are part of each CDR3. The D gene is left open where the match is weak. Rows may omit the clone size; those that give it use once, few, many or a size class.

v_call: TRBV6-2/TRBV6-3; clone_size: -; d_call: TRBD2; j_call: TRBJ2-2; cdr3_nt: TGTGCCAGCAGTCCTTCAGCATTCCCGGGACTAGCGGGAGCCACCGGGGAGCTGTTTTTT; cdr3_aa: CASSPSAFPGLAGATGELFF
v_call: TRBV11-2; clone_size: many; d_call: -; j_call: TRBJ2-7; cdr3_nt: TGTGCCAGCAGCTTATCACAGAATTACGAGCAGTACTTC; cdr3_aa: CASSLSQNYEQYF
v_call: TRBV20-1; clone_size: many; d_call: -; j_call: TRBJ1-1; cdr3_nt: TGCAGTGCTAGGAAAAATCCGAGGACTGAAGCTTTCTTT; cdr3_aa: CSARKNPRTEAFF
v_call: TRBV12-3/TRBV12-4; clone_size: -; d_call: -; j_call: TRBJ2-7; cdr3_nt: TGTGCCAGCAGGGGGTCTACAACCTCCTACGAGCAGTACTTC; cdr3_aa: CASRGSTTSYEQYF
v_call: TRBV28; clone_size: many; d_call: -; j_call: TRBJ1-5; cdr3_nt: TGTGCCAGCACGGCCAGGAATAGGCCTCAGCCCCAGCATTTT; cdr3_aa: CASTARNRPQPQHF
v_call: TRBV15; clone_size: -; d_call: -; j_call: TRBJ1-2; cdr3_nt: TGTGCCACCAGCAGAGATAGAGGGGCCTTCTATGGCTACATCTTC; cdr3_aa: CATSRDRGAFYGYIF
v_call: TRBV11-2; clone_size: many; d_call: -; j_call: TRBJ2-5; cdr3_nt: TGTGCCAGCAGCTTAAGGGAAAAGACCCAGTACTTC; cdr3_aa: CASSLREKTQYF
v_call: TRBV7-9; clone_size: many; d_call: -; j_call: TRBJ2-7; cdr3_nt: TGTGCCAGCAGCCGGCCAGGGGATTACGAGCAGTACTTC; cdr3_aa: CASSRPGDYEQYF
v_call: TRBV2; clone_size: many; d_call: TRBD1; j_call: TRBJ1-5; cdr3_nt: TGTGCCAGCAAACCACAGGGGGCCCTTTATTATAGCAATCAGCCCCAGCATTTT; cdr3_aa: CASKPQGALYYSNQPQHF
v_call: TRBV6-2/TRBV6-3; clone_size: many; d_call: TRBD1; j_call: TRBJ2-3; cdr3_nt: TGTGCCAGCAGTTTGGGACAGGTCACAGATACGCAGTATTTT; cdr3_aa: CASSLGQVTDTQYF
v_call: TRBV11-2; clone_size: many; d_call: -; j_call: TRBJ2-7; cdr3_nt: TGTGCCAGCAGCTTACGACTAGGGGTCTACGAGCAGTACTTC; cdr3_aa: CASSLRLGVYEQYF
v_call: TRBV28; clone_size: once; d_call: -; j_call: TRBJ2-7; cdr3_nt: TGTGCCAGCAATTCCCCACCGCATTCCTACGAGCAGTACTTC; cdr3_aa: CASNSPPHSYEQYF
v_call: TRBV6-5; clone_size: many; d_call: -; j_call: TRBJ1-5; cdr3_nt: TGTGCCTTAGGGGGGGGAACTAATCAGCCCCAGCATTTT; cdr3_aa: CALGGGTNQPQHF
v_call: TRBV14; clone_size: many; d_call: -; j_call: TRBJ2-5; cdr3_nt: TGTGCCAGCAGCCAGGCGCGCTCCTGGGAGACCCAGTACTTC; cdr3_aa: CASSQARSWETQYF
v_call: TRBV2; clone_size: many; d_call: TRBD1; j_call: TRBJ2-5; cdr3_nt: TGTGCCAGCAGCTCGACCCTTGGACAGGGCGTGGGAGAGACCCAGTACTTC; cdr3_aa: CASSSTLGQGVGETQYF
v_call: TRBV6-1; clone_size: -; d_call: -; j_call: TRBJ2-7; cdr3_nt: TGTGCCACCCCCATTGACCCCCCCTTCGGCGAGCAGTACTTC; cdr3_aa: CATPIDPPFGEQYF
v_call: TRBV11-3; clone_size: many; d_call: TRBD2; j_call: TRBJ2-7; cdr3_nt: TGTGCCAGCAGCCAGAGGGGGACTAGCGGGAGGAACAGCTCCTACGAGCAGTACTTC; cdr3_aa: CASSQRGTSGRNSSYEQYF
v_call: TRBV11-2; clone_size: once; d_call: -; j_call: TRBJ2-2; cdr3_nt: TGTGCCAGCAGCAAAGACAGGAACACCGGGGAGCTGTTTTTT; cdr3_aa: CASSKDRNTGELFF
v_call: TRBV19; clone_size: many; d_call: -; j_call: TRBJ1-2; cdr3_nt: TGTGCCAGTAGTATTCTGCGGGGACGTACAAACTATGGCTACACCTTC; cdr3_aa: CASSILRGRTNYGYTF
v_call: TRBV5-1; clone_size: few; d_call: TRBD1; j_call: TRBJ2-7; cdr3_nt: TGCGCCAGCAGCTCAACAGGGGCCTTATCCTACGAGCAGTACTTC; cdr3_aa: CASSSTGALSYEQYF
v_call: TRBV6-1; clone_size: -; d_call: -; j_call: TRBJ2-7; cdr3_nt: TGTGCCAGCAGTGCCCTCTCCGGGACACCCTCCTACGAGCAGTACTTC; cdr3_aa: CASSALSGTPSYEQYF
v_call: TRBV4-1; clone_size: many; d_call: -; j_call: TRBJ2-7; cdr3_nt: TGCGCCAGCAGCCAAATCAGCGGCGAGCAGTACTTC; cdr3_aa: CASSQISGEQYF
v_call: TRBV6-1; clone_size: many; d_call: -; j_call: TRBJ1-5; cdr3_nt: TGTGCCAGCCGGACAGAGTTGAGCAATCAGCCCCAGCATTTT; cdr3_aa: CASRTELSNQPQHF
v_call: TRBV7-2; clone_size: many; d_call: -; j_call: TRBJ1-3; cdr3_nt: TGTGCCAGCAGCTCTACAGGGTCTGGAAACACCATATATTTT; cdr3_aa: CASSSTGSGNTIYF
v_call: TRBV29-1; clone_size: many; d_call: -; j_call: TRBJ2-2; cdr3_nt: TGCAGCGGACAGGACGGTGAGACCGGGGAGCTGTTTTTT; cdr3_aa: CSGQDGETGELFF
v_call: TRBV13; clone_size: many; d_call: TRBD2; j_call: TRBJ2-7; cdr3_nt: TGTGCCAGCAGCTTAGGTTTAGCGGGAGGTCGGTACGAGCAGTACTTC; cdr3_aa: CASSLGLAGGRYEQYF
v_call: TRBV2; clone_size: many; d_call: TRBD2; j_call: TRBJ2-7; cdr3_nt: TGTGCCAGCAGGGCCGGACTAGCCTACGAGCAGTACTTC; cdr3_aa: CASRAGLAYEQYF
v_call: TRBV10-3; clone_size: many; d_call: -; j_call: TRBJ1-1; cdr3_nt: TGTGCCATCAGACCGGACAGGAACACTGAAGCTTTCTTT; cdr3_aa: CAIRPDRNTEAFF
v_call: TRBV6-5; clone_size: many; d_call: -; j_call: TRBJ1-1; cdr3_nt: TGTGCCAGCAGCTCTACTAGCACTGAAGCTTTCTTT; cdr3_aa: CASSSTSTEAFF
v_call: TRBV29-1; clone_size: many; d_call: -; j_call: TRBJ1-1; cdr3_nt: TGCAGCGTTGAGGGGCAGGGCTATACTGAAGCTTTCTTT; cdr3_aa: CSVEGQGYTEAFF
v_call: TRBV29-1; clone_size: many; d_call: TRBD1; j_call: TRBJ2-7; cdr3_nt: TGCAGCGTTGAGGGAGTAGGCAGGCAGGGGGTTGAGCAGTACTTC; cdr3_aa: CSVEGVGRQGVEQYF
v_call: TRBV29-1; clone_size: many; d_call: -; j_call: TRBJ1-1; cdr3_nt: TGCAGCGGACTTAGTAACAGGGTTCGTATTGGTGAAGCTTTCTTT; cdr3_aa: CSGLSNRVRIGEAFF
v_call: TRBV12-3/TRBV12-4; clone_size: -; d_call: -; j_call: TRBJ2-6; cdr3_nt: TGTGCCAGCGCCGAGGGGGACGGGTCCTTACGGGCCAACGTCCTGACTTTC; cdr3_aa: CASAEGDGSLRANVLTF
v_call: TRBV11-3; clone_size: many; d_call: -; j_call: TRBJ1-1; cdr3_nt: TGTGCCAGCAGCTTAGGAATCGTCCGGCAGGCCCCTCGGACGAACACTGAAGCTTTCTTT; cdr3_aa: CASSLGIVRQAPRTNTEAFF
v_call: TRBV7-8; clone_size: -; d_call: -; j_call: TRBJ2-5; cdr3_nt: TGTGCCAGCAGCCTAGATTGGGGGGCACGGGAGACCCAGTACTTC; cdr3_aa: CASSLDWGARETQYF
v_call: TRBV28; clone_size: many; d_call: -; j_call: TRBJ2-6; cdr3_nt: TGTGCCAGCAGTTTCGAAGGCTCTGGGGCCAACGTCCTGACTTTC; cdr3_aa: CASSFEGSGANVLTF
v_call: TRBV19; clone_size: many; d_call: -; j_call: TRBJ1-1; cdr3_nt: TGTGCCAGTATTCTACGAGCAGGGTGGTCGGAATCGAACACTGAAGCTTTCTTT; cdr3_aa: CASILRAGWSESNTEAFF
v_call: TRBV12-3/TRBV12-4; clone_size: many; d_call: -; j_call: TRBJ1-5; cdr3_nt: TGTGCCAGCTCCTTCGGGGGTAGGAATCAGCCCCAGCATTTT; cdr3_aa: CASSFGGRNQPQHF
v_call: TRBV28; clone_size: once; d_call: TRBD1; j_call: TRBJ1-2; cdr3_nt: TGTGCCAGCAGGACAGGGGGCGATGGCTACACCTTC; cdr3_aa: CASRTGGDGYTF
v_call: TRBV11-2; clone_size: many; d_call: TRBD1; j_call: TRBJ1-5; cdr3_nt: TGTGCCAGCAGCTCCCTCCAGGGGGCTGGTCAGCCCCAGCATTTT; cdr3_aa: CASSSLQGAGQPQHF
v_call: TRBV28; clone_size: -; d_call: -; j_call: TRBJ2-7; cdr3_nt: TGTGCCAGCAGTAAAGAGGCCGGCCGCGAGCAGTACTTC; cdr3_aa: CASSKEAGREQYF
v_call: TRBV5-1; clone_size: many; d_call: TRBD2; j_call: TRBJ2-1; cdr3_nt: TGCGCCAGCAGCTTGGAAGCTAGCGGCTCCTACAATGAGCAGTTCTTC; cdr3_aa: CASSLEASGSYNEQFF
v_call: TRBV6-1; clone_size: -; d_call: -; j_call: TRBJ1-1; cdr3_nt: TGTGCCAGCAAAACAGGGTTAGGGACTGAAGCTTTCTTT; cdr3_aa: CASKTGLGTEAFF
v_call: TRBV9; clone_size: many; d_call: -; j_call: TRBJ1-2; cdr3_nt: TGTGCCAGCAGCGTAGGGCGGGCAGGGGAGAACTATGGCTACACCTTC; cdr3_aa: CASSVGRAGENYGYTF
v_call: TRBV6-1; clone_size: many; d_call: -; j_call: TRBJ2-5; cdr3_nt: TGTGCCAGCAGTGAATTAAGGCGAAGAGGGACCCAGTACTTC; cdr3_aa: CASSELRRRGTQYF
v_call: TRBV6-1; clone_size: few; d_call: -; j_call: TRBJ1-1; cdr3_nt: TGTGCCAGCAGTGAATTGGGGTTTAAAGCTTTCTTT; cdr3_aa: CASSELGFKAFF
v_call: TRBV12-3/TRBV12-4; clone_size: -; d_call: TRBD1; j_call: TRBJ1-5; cdr3_nt: TGTGCCAGCAGTCTATCTAGACAGGGGCCCCAGCATTTT; cdr3_aa: CASSLSRQGPQHF